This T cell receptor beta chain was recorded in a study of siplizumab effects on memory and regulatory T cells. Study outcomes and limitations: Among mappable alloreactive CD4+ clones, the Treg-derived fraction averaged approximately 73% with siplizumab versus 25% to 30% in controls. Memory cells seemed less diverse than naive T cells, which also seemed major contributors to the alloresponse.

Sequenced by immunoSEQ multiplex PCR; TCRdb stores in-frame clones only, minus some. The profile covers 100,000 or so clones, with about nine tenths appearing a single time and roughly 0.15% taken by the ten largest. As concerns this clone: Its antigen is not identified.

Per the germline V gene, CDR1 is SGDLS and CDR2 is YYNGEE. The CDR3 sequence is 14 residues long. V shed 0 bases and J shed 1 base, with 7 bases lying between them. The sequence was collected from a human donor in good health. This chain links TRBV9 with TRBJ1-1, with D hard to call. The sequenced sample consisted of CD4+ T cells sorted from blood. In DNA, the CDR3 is TGTGCCAGCAGCGTAGGCCCCCAGAACACTGAAGCTTTCTTT. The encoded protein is CASSVGPQNTEAFF.